The clone carrying this TCR beta chain was observed a few times. What it binds is not known. CDR1 is SGHAT, CDR2 FQNNGV, per germline. This CDR3 has 18 amino acids. V was shortened by 8 bases and J by 0 bases, with 23 bases between the two germline ends. The data are from a study of human T cells and chemical hapten exposure. About the research overall: Patch tests containing 0.01% DPC, applied to the upper back, were read at 6 days. Small pooled library volume differences mainly caused per-sample TCR yield variation. Alopecia areata, totalis or universalis affected patients, mainly female.

TCRdb independently ran MiXCR on the RACE reads; one entry per CDR3 protein. The sample lists more than 80,000 distinct CDR3 sequences, 10% to 13% occurring once. Whole-study findings and limits: Expanded TCR sets contained significantly more large CDR3 similarity clusters than controls.

The time point: pre-sensitization, week 0. As to treatment: therapeutic diphenylcyclopropenone sensitization with weekly scalp DPC. The TCR originated in a woman aged 55-69 years with alopecia areata. Some clones in this sample may be carry-over from other donors' samples. The V and J genes are TRBV11-2 and TRBJ2-1, with a possible D match to TRBD2 (5 bases). This sample comprised whole blood, obtained in connection with sensitization to the hapten diphenylcyclopropenone (DPC). The CDR3 is CASRLGSSPGSSYNEQFF. The CDR3 DNA reads as TGTGCCAGCCGATTAGGATCTTCCCCGGGGAGCTCCTACAATGAGCAGTTCTTC.